A single sample is the source of the 4 T cell receptor beta chains below, sequenced in a study of shared clonotypes between healthy human individuals. Sequencing used immunoSEQ multiplex PCR; TCRdb keeps in-frame clones, though not all of them. The repertoire includes around 1.1 million clones, around 78% of them detected once, and more than 0.55% sits in the top ten. Sequencing input: memory CD4+ T cells from PBMCs. Noted subset: CD45RA-negative fraction. All receptors derive from a young man in good health. Some clones in this sample may be carry-over from other donors' samples.

V and J are TRBV28 and TRBJ1-1; D perhaps matches TRBD1 (5 bases). V was shortened by 3 bases and J by 6 bases, with 11 bases between the two germline ends. CDR1 MDHEN and CDR2 SYDVKM come from the germline V gene. CDR3 length: 13 amino acids. CDR3 DNA sequence: TGTGCCAGCAGTTTCTGGGTGGGGGCTGAAGCTTTCTTT. Protein product: CASSFWVGAEAFF.

The V gene is TRBV21-1, the J gene TRBJ2-7; the table's TRBD1 call for D was not verified on the DNA. TRBV21-1 is reported as a pseudogene. This CDR3 region has 12 residues. The DNA of the CDR3 is TGTGCCAGCAGCAAAGGACAGGGCGAGCAGTACTTC. This encodes CASSKGQGEQYF.

CDR3 protein: CASSLSVAGLQETQYF. CDR3 bases: TGCGCCAGCAGCTTGTCGGTAGCGGGTCTCCAAGAGACCCAGTACTTC. This chain connects TRBV5-1 to TRBJ2-5; 7 nucleotides align to TRBD2. After removal of 1 base from V and 1 base from J, the junction contained 7 bases not matched to a gene. Looked up from germline, CDR1 is SGHRS and CDR2 is YFSETQ. The CDR3 runs 16 residues.

In regard to this clone: The same CDR3 arises from other DNA sequences in this sample as well. The chain joins TRBV28 to TRBJ2-7; D gene uncertain. The CDR3 has 12 amino acids. Germline CDR1 reads MDHEN; CDR2 reads SYDVKM. The V end lost 1 base, the J end lost 3 bases, and 4 bases lay between the germline ends. The CDR3 protein is CASSLSLYEQYF. DNA for the CDR3: TGTGCCAGCAGTTTATCCCTCTACGAGCAGTACTTC.